The 24 T cell receptor beta chains given below trace back to one sample, sequenced in a study of T cell repertoires in cytomegalovirus infection. Using its own MiXCR run on the reads, TCRdb lists one record per CDR3 protein. Among 150,000 to 200,000 distinct CDR3 sequences listed, 14% were seen once. Source material: PBMCs. The receptor source for this set is a human donor in good health (CMV status not recorded). Some clones in this sample may be carry-over from other donors' samples.

The chain combines TRBV2 with TRBJ2-1; TRBD2 might be the D (7 bases). Germline loops: CDR1 SNHLY, CDR2 FYNNEI. This CDR3 is built from 19 residues. V was pared by 8 bases and J by 2 bases, with 28 bases between. The CDR3 here is CASPGERLATHATYNEQFF. The CDR3 nucleotides read TGTGCCAGCCCAGGGGAGAGACTAGCTACTCACGCAACCTACAATGAGCAGTTCTTC.

The chain employs TRBV29-1 and TRBJ1-1; D call uncertain. CDR3 length: 16 residues. Trimming cost V 0 bases and J 1 base, with 15 bases left between them. The germline V gene encodes CDR1 SQVTM and CDR2 ANQGSEA. CDR3 sequence (DNA): TGCAGCGTTGAAGATCGGGGAAACGGCCCGAACACTGAAGCTTTCTTT. It translates to CSVEDRGNGPNTEAFF. The full variable domain, with the rest looked up from reference TRBV29-1 and TRBJ1-1, is SAVISQKPSRDICQRGTSLTIQCQVDSQVTMMFWYRQQPGQSLTLIATANQGSEATYESGFVIDKFPISRPNLTFSTLTVSNMSPEDSSIYLCSVEDRGNGPNTEAFFGQGTRLTVV.

This clonotype has only a few counts. This chain uses TRBV6-2 or TRBV6-3 with TRBJ1-1; maybe TRBD1 (6 bases). Germline V gene lookup returns CDR1 MNHEY and CDR2 SVGEGT. Trimming stripped 2 bases from V and 11 bases from J, with 9 bases between. The CDR3 is 11 residues long. For the CDR3, the DNA is TGTGCCAGCAGTTACGACAGGCAGGCTTTCTTT. Protein: CASSYDRQAFF.

This clonotype was observed once. V gene TRBV7-3 combines with J gene TRBJ2-7, with D maybe TRBD2 (6 bases). CDR3 length equals 15 residues. Per the germline V gene, CDR1 is SGHTA and CDR2 is FQGTGA. V was trimmed by 5 bases and J by 2 bases, leaving 16 bases between them. CDR3: CASSHGGTSPYEQYF. The CDR3 nucleotides read TGTGCCAGCAGCCATGGCGGGACGAGCCCCTACGAGCAGTACTTC. The whole variable domain, filled in from reference TRBV7-3 and TRBJ2-7, reads GAGVSQTPSNKVTEKGKYVELRCDPISGHTALYWYRQSLGQGPEFLIYFQGTGAADDSGLPNDRFFAVRPEGSVSTLKIQRTERGDSAVYLCASSHGGTSPYEQYFGPGTRLTVT.

On this clonotype itself: A much larger clonotype is one base distant, so this may be a read error. In this CDR3 the conserved last residue, phenylalanine or tryptophan, is missing, so a read error is likely. The CDR3 nucleotides read TGTGCCGGGACTAGCGGGACCACCGGGGAGCTGTTTTCT. This translates into CAGTSGTTGELFS. The V call is TRBV28, the J call TRBJ2-2; 13 bases line up with TRBD2. Germline values: CDR1 MDHEN, CDR2 SYDVKM. V lost 11 bases, J lost 4 bases, and 1 base stayed unmatched. The CDR3 has 13 amino acids.

The chain combines TRBV19 with TRBJ2-7; TRBD2 matches 15 bases. CDR1 and CDR2 from the germline V gene are LNHDA and SQIVND (reference sequence). The CDR3 consists of 15 residues. The CDR3 coding sequence is TGTGCTTCGGGACTAGCGGGAGGACGGTCCTACGAGCAGTACTTC. It encodes CASGLAGGRSYEQYF.

This clonotype has at least ten counts. CDR3 amino acids: CASSLFVGQPQHF. The CDR3 nucleotides read TGTGCCAGCAGTTTATTCGTGGGTCAGCCCCAGCATTTT. The rearrangement joins TRBV12-3 or TRBV12-4 to TRBJ1-5; no reliable D call. This CDR3 spans 13 amino acids. V was trimmed by 2 bases and J by 6 bases, leaving 8 bases between them.

The V gene is TRBV12-5, the J gene TRBJ1-1; D is perhaps TRBD1 (5 bases). The CDR3 is 12 residues long. The V end was cut by 0 bases, the J end by 10 bases, with 9 bases between. The V gene's germline CDR1 is LGHNT and CDR2 FRNRAP. CDR3 protein: CASGLVQGTAFF. CDR3 in DNA: TGTGCTAGTGGTTTGGTTCAGGGAACAGCTTTCTTT.

DNA of the CDR3: TGTGCCAGCAGCCCCACGGGACTCTACGGCTATGGCTACACCTTC. Translated: CASSPTGLYGYGYTF. The V call is TRBV12-3 or TRBV12-4, the J call TRBJ1-2, with a possible D match to TRBD1 (5 bases). This CDR3 region has 15 residues. V dropped 6 bases and J dropped 4 bases, with 18 bases sitting between them.

The table lists this clonotype with a few counts. The gene calls are TRBV20-1 and TRBJ2-7; perhaps TRBD2 as D (5 bases). CDR3 size: 12 residues. V lost 5 bases, J lost 7 bases, and 15 bases lay in between. CDR1 and CDR2 from the germline V gene are DFQATT and SNEGSKA (reference sequence). The DNA of the CDR3 is TGCAGTGCTCCTCGGACGACGGGGGAGCAGTACTTC. Translation gives CSAPRTTGEQYF.

The table lists this clonotype with many counts. The chain combines TRBV7-3 with TRBJ2-5, with TRBD2 identical over 7 bases. The V segment lost 5 bases and the J segment 2 bases; nucleotides outside the gene matches: 2. The CDR3 covers 13 residues. Germline CDR1 and CDR2: SGHTA and FQGTGA. CDR3 coding DNA: TGTGCCAGCAGCGCGGGAGTACAAGAGACCCAGTACTTC. Amino acid sequence: CASSAGVQETQYF.

This clonotype was observed a few times. This chain connects TRBV14 to TRBJ1-1; D unclear. Germline V gene lookup returns CDR1 SGHDN and CDR2 FVKESK. V was cut by 4 bases and J by 2 bases, with 11 bases left in between. This CDR3 has 14 residues. CDR3: CASSLSRINTEAFF. DNA for the CDR3: TGTGCCAGCAGCCTATCACGGATAAACACTGAAGCTTTCTTT.

The sample holds many counts of this clonotype. V and J are TRBV7-3 and TRBJ1-1, with D possibly matching TRBD1 (5 bases). Germline CDR1 is SGHTA and CDR2 is FQGTGA. This CDR3 is 14 amino acids long. V lost 5 bases to trimming and J lost 0 bases, with 10 bases between them. The CDR3 DNA sequence: TGTGCCAGCAGCCCAGACAGTTTGAACACTGAAGCTTTCTTT. Protein: CASSPDSLNTEAFF.

J is TRBJ1-4 and V is TRBV7-8; D gene uncertain. Germline-derived CDR1 and CDR2 are SGHVS and FQNEAQ. The CDR3 consists of 16 residues. V was shortened by 1 base and J by 6 bases, with 15 bases between the two germline ends. The CDR3 region is CASSLVRVRRDEKLFF. DNA for the CDR3: TGTGCCAGCAGCTTAGTAAGGGTGCGGAGGGATGAAAAACTGTTTTTT. Supplemented by reference TRBV7-8 and TRBJ1-4, the full variable domain reads GAGVSQSPRYKVAKRGQDVALRCDPISGHVSLFWYQQALGQGPEFLTYFQNEAQLDKSGLPSDRFFAERPEGSVSTLKIQRTQQEDSAVYLCASSLVRVRRDEKLFFGSGTQLSVL.

This chain links TRBV7-9 with TRBJ2-1; tentatively, D is TRBD1 (5 bases). The CDR3 covers 16 residues. Trimming took off 1 base at V and 6 bases at J, with 16 bases between the two ends. The germline V gene has CDR1 SEHNR and CDR2 FQNEAQ (reference sequence). CDR3 DNA sequence: TGTGCCAGCAGCTTAGGCCCGGACACAAGAACCAATGAGCAGTTCTTC. It is translated as CASSLGPDTRTNEQFF.

This clonotype was counted a single time. The chain carries TRBV6-4 and TRBJ2-1; weak D call: TRBD1 (6 bases). The CDR3 has 15 residues. V was cut by 6 bases and J by 4 bases, with 16 bases left in between. Germline V gives CDR1 MRHNA, CDR2 SNTAGT. The CDR3: CASRGSLGGYNEQFF. The CDR3, as DNA: TGTGCCAGCAGAGGATCCCTAGGGGGTTACAATGAGCAGTTCTTC.

This clonotype has ten or more counts. The V and J genes are TRBV7-2 and TRBJ2-1; 8 bases map to TRBD2. V lost 5 bases, J lost 6 bases, and 9 bases stayed unmatched. The CDR3 extends over 15 amino acids. Germline V gene data show CDR1 as SGHTA and CDR2 as FQGNSA. CDR3 sequence reads: CASSELAVRPNEQFF. Written as DNA, the CDR3 is TGTGCCAGCAGCGAACTAGCGGTCCGACCCAATGAGCAGTTCTTC.

A few counts support this clonotype. One junction end disagrees with the germline gene, perhaps due to a read error. The gene calls are TRBV2 and TRBJ2-5, with D maybe TRBD2 (6 bases). This CDR3 spans 12 amino acids. The germline V gene encodes CDR1 SNHLY and CDR2 FYNNEI. CDR3 nucleotides: TGTGCCAGCCGGGGGTCCTCGGACCGAAGCCCCTTC. Its translation is CASRGSSDRSPF.

The genes are TRBV28 and TRBJ2-1; 8 nucleotides align to TRBD2. Germline CDR1 reads MDHEN; CDR2 reads SYDVKM. After removal of 6 bases from V and 4 bases from J, the junction contained 8 bases not matched to a gene. This CDR3 comprises 15 residues. CDR3 amino acids: CASRLAGFGYNEQFF. The CDR3 DNA follows: TGTGCCAGCAGATTAGCGGGGTTCGGTTACAATGAGCAGTTCTTC.

This clonotype has ten or more counts. CDR3 region: CASGVASGFCIEQYF. CDR3 DNA sequence: TGTGCCAGCGGGGTAGCCAGCGGATTTTGCATCGAGCAGTACTTC. The V and J genes are TRBV2 and TRBJ2-7, with D perhaps TRBD2 (5 bases). V dropped 8 bases and J dropped 6 bases, with 23 bases sitting between them. Germline assignment: CDR1 SNHLY and CDR2 FYNNEI. The CDR3 runs to 15 residues. The full variable domain, completed using reference TRBV2 and TRBJ2-7, is EPEVTQTPSHQVTQMGQEVILRCVPISNHLYFYWYRQILGQKVEFLVSFYNNEISEKSEIFDDQFSVERPDGSNFTLKIRSTKLEDSAMYFCASGVASGFCIEQYFGPGTRLTVT.

This clonotype was detected a few times. DNA of the CDR3: TGTGCCAGCAGTTACTTAAAGCGGGAGGACTTCTACAATGAGCAGTTCTTC. It codes for CASSYLKREDFYNEQFF. The chain links TRBV6-2 or TRBV6-3 to TRBJ2-1; TRBD2 matches 9 bases. The CDR3 is 17 amino acids. With V trimmed by 1 base and J by 3 bases, 7 bases remained unmatched. CDR1 and CDR2 (germline): MNHEY, SVGEGT.

The CDR3, as DNA: TGTGCCAGCAGCTTTAGGCCCGGGGTAAATGAGCAGTTCTTC. Translation gives CASSFRPGVNEQFF. This chain uses TRBV11-2 with TRBJ2-1; D is possibly TRBD2 (5 bases). CDR1 SGHAT and CDR2 FQNNGV come from the germline V gene. V gave up 3 bases and J gave up 7 bases, with 13 bases separating them. The CDR3 length is 14 residues.

This clonotype has a count of ten or more. J is TRBJ1-4 and V is TRBV7-2; D is ambiguous. Germline values: CDR1 SGHTA, CDR2 FQGNSA. The CDR3 totals 14 residues. V was pared by 1 base and J by 3 bases, with 6 bases between. In nucleotides, the CDR3 is TGTGCCAGCAGCTTAGAGACCGCTAATGAAAAACTGTTTTTT. Protein: CASSLETANEKLFF.

There are a few counts of this clonotype. V is TRBV20-1 and J is TRBJ1-2; 8 bases line up with TRBD1. Per the germline V gene, CDR1 is DFQATT and CDR2 is SNEGSKA (reference sequence). This CDR3 has 13 amino acids. V shed 3 bases, J shed 7 bases, and the junction held 7 bases outside the gene matches. The DNA for the CDR3 is TGCAGTGCTAGGGACAGGGTGATAGGTGGCTACACCTTC. As protein: CSARDRVIGGYTF.